The clone carrying this TCR beta chain appeared a single time. No antigen is known for it. From germline, CDR1 is MGHRA and CDR2 YSYEKL. The V gene end was trimmed by 6 bases and the J gene end by 2 bases; junction bases not matched to a gene: 16. The CDR3 is made up of 17 amino acids. This sample is part of a study of graft-versus-host responses after intestinal transplantation. Points from the study as a whole: With peak circulating GvH clone levels came an association with early post-transplant HvG declines.

Some clones are missing from TCRdb's copy, which holds only in-frame ones; the method was immunoSEQ multiplex PCR. The repertoire holds 40,000 to 45,000 clones, under 95% seen once, with over 2% in the top ten. This chain joins TRBV4-1 and TRBJ2-7; 7 bases are shared with TRBD1. Sequencing used PBMCs, obtained roughly 300 days after intestinal transplant. The TCR originated in a human patient who received an intestinal transplant, so some T cells may come from the graft donor. In nucleotides, the CDR3 is TGCGCCAGCAGTCAATACGTCGGCGACAGGGCGCCCTACGAGCAGTACTTC. This gives the protein CASSQYVGDRAPYEQYF.